These 15 T cell receptor beta chains came from one sample sequenced in a study of blood T cell repertoires in COVID-19. Clones were sequenced by immunoSEQ multiplex PCR, and TCRdb holds only the in-frame ones, with some missing. Here the sample spans hundreds of thousands of clones, more than 70% being singletons. The sequenced sample was PBMCs or T cells enriched from blood (not recorded which). Every receptor here comes from a woman aged 55-75 years in a cohort exposed to, infected with or recovered from COVID-19 (not recorded which).

The J gene is TRBJ2-7, the V gene TRBV23-1; 7 bases agree with TRBD1. TRBV23-1 is sorted into the ORF group, with uncertain function. This CDR3 is built from 14 residues. Trimming cost V 6 bases and J 0 bases; bases outside gene matches: 5. As DNA, the CDR3 is TGCGCCAGCAGCCGGGACAGAACCTCCTACGAGCAGTACTTC. Protein product: CASSRDRTSYEQYF.

This clone occurred once. The chain has TRBV30 and TRBJ1-6; D not certain. Germline values: CDR1 GTSNPN, CDR2 SVGIG (reference sequence). The V end lost 3 bases, the J end lost 9 bases, and 18 bases lay between the germline ends. This CDR3 comprises 15 residues. CDR3 amino acids: CAWRIGFGVRSPLHF. The CDR3 DNA sequence: TGTGCCTGGAGAATTGGTTTCGGGGTTCGTTCACCCCTCCACTTT.

The chain joins TRBV5-1 to TRBJ1-1; the match to TRBD1 covers 8 bases. The CDR3 is 14 residues long. Per germline, CDR1 SGHRS and CDR2 YFSETQ. Trimming cost V 4 bases and J 0 bases; bases outside gene matches: 2. The CDR3 spells CASSPGQVNTEAFF. In nucleotides, the CDR3 is TGCGCCAGCAGCCCGGGACAGGTGAACACTGAAGCTTTCTTT.

This chain uses TRBV18 with TRBJ2-4; 7 bases fit TRBD2. This CDR3 spans 16 amino acids. Germline V gene data show CDR1 as KGHSH and CDR2 as LQKENI. Losses at the gene ends were 2 bases for V and 0 bases for J; bases not matched to a gene: 4. CDR3 residues: CASSPGGGLAKNIQYF. The CDR3 region has the DNA TGTGCCAGCTCACCAGGCGGGGGATTAGCCAAAAACATTCAGTACTTC.

This sequence joins TRBV5-5 and TRBJ2-7, with D possibly TRBD2 on 6 matching bases. Trimming stripped 3 bases from V and 3 bases from J, with 13 bases between. The CDR3 spans 14 residues. Germline CDR1 reads SGHKS; CDR2 reads YYEKEE (reference sequence). CDR3 protein: CASSSTGTYYEQYF. CDR3 DNA: TGTGCCAGCAGCTCTACCGGGACTTACTACGAGCAGTACTTC.

The chain links TRBV4-1 to TRBJ2-2, with 10 bases that match TRBD2. The CDR3 runs to 17 residues. Unmatched junction bases numbered 6, after V lost 4 bases and J lost 1 base. Germline V gives CDR1 MGHRA, CDR2 YSYEKL. CDR3 DNA: TGCGCCAGCAGCCTGGGTCGGACTAGCGGGAACACCGGGGAGCTGTTTTTT. Its translation is CASSLGRTSGNTGELFF.

V gene TRBV2 combines with J gene TRBJ2-7; D may be TRBD1 (5 bases). Trimming took off 2 bases at V and 7 bases at J, with 6 bases between the two ends. The germline CDR1 and CDR2 sequences are SNHLY and FYNNEI. The CDR3 is 11 amino acids. CDR3: CASSENREQYF. In DNA, the CDR3 is TGTGCCAGCAGTGAAAACAGGGAGCAGTACTTC.

The chain is built from TRBV19 and TRBJ2-2, with D possibly TRBD2 on 5 matching bases. The ends were cut back, 2 bases at V and 2 bases at J, with 12 bases in the middle. The CDR3 runs to 16 residues. Germline values: CDR1 LNHDA, CDR2 SQIVND (reference sequence). The CDR3 here is CASSIKERLNTGELFF. For the CDR3, the DNA is TGTGCCAGTAGTATAAAAGAGCGGCTTAACACCGGGGAGCTGTTTTTT.

This chain connects TRBV4-1 to TRBJ2-7; 7 bases fit TRBD2. The length of the CDR3 is 15 residues. Germline CDR1 reads MGHRA; CDR2 reads YSYEKL. Trimming at V came to 0 bases and at J to 2 bases, leaving 4 bases not matched to a gene. The DNA for the CDR3 is TGCGCCAGCAGCCAAGATCCGAGCGGGACCTACGAGCAGTACTTC. Translation gives CASSQDPSGTYEQYF.

V and J are TRBV10-2 and TRBJ2-3; 8 nucleotides match TRBD2. From germline, CDR1 is WSHSY and CDR2 SAAADI. V gave up 6 bases and J gave up 4 bases; unmatched junction bases: 9. This CDR3 comprises 15 residues. The CDR3 loop is CASSNSLAGPDTQYF. The CDR3 DNA reads TGCGCCAGCAGCAACTCCTTAGCGGGACCAGATACGCAGTATTTT.

The V gene is TRBV3-1 (or the pseudogene TRBV3-2), the J gene TRBJ2-7; D is possibly TRBD2 (6 bases). Deletions cut 4 bases from V and 2 bases from J, with 15 bases between. CDR3 length: 15 residues. Germline V gene sequence: CDR1 LGHDT, CDR2 YNNKEL (reference sequence). The CDR3: CASSRSPGGPYEQYF. The CDR3 DNA is TGTGCCAGCAGCCGCTCCCCCGGGGGTCCCTACGAGCAGTACTTC.

This chain links TRBV7-7 with TRBJ2-5, with 11 positions matching TRBD2. Germline-derived CDR1 and CDR2 are SSHAT and FNYEAQ (reference sequence). The CDR3 is made up of 14 amino acids. The CDR3 bases are TGTGCTAGCGGGACTAGCGGCCAGCAAGAGACCCAGTACTTC. Translation: CASGTSGQQETQYF.

The chain recombines TRBV5-1 with TRBJ2-3; TRBD2 matches at 9 bases. V lost 0 bases to trimming and J lost 2 bases; unmatched junction nucleotides: 4. Germline CDR1 SGHRS, CDR2 YFSETQ. The CDR3 loop spans 16 amino acids. The CDR3 DNA follows: TGCGCCAGCAGCTTGGGCGCGGGAGGGAACACAGATACGCAGTATTTT. This gives the protein CASSLGAGGNTDTQYF. Supplemented by reference TRBV5-1 and TRBJ2-3, the full variable domain reads KAGVTQTPRYLIKTRGQQVTLSCSPISGHRSVSWYQQTPGQGLQFLFEYFSETQRNKGNFPGRFSGRQFSNSRSEMNVSTLELGDSALYLCASSLGAGGNTDTQYFGPGTRLTVL.

The chain combines TRBV19 with TRBJ2-1; 8 bases agree with TRBD1. Trimming removed 5 bases from V and 0 bases from J; junction bases left unmatched: 6. The CDR3 loop spans 16 amino acids. Germline CDR1 LNHDA, CDR2 SQIVND (reference sequence). CDR3 protein: CASSLGQASSYNEQFF. The CDR3 nucleotides read TGTGCCAGTAGTTTGGGACAGGCAAGCTCCTACAATGAGCAGTTCTTC.

Regarding this clone: The same CDR3 can be traced to other DNA sequences in this sample. The chain is built from TRBV30 and TRBJ1-2; tentative D call: TRBD1 (6 bases). The V gene's germline CDR1 is GTSNPN and CDR2 SVGIG (reference sequence). The CDR3 is 12 amino acids. V was trimmed by 1 base and J by 7 bases, leaving 10 bases between them. CDR3 DNA: TGTGCCTGGAGTGAGGGGGGGAGTGGCTACACCTTC. Its translation is CAWSEGGSGYTF.